These 21 T cell receptor beta chains were sequenced from one sample in a study of cytomegalovirus exposure and HLA in healthy donors. The PCR was carried out with 60 Vbeta primers and 13 Jbeta primers. Clones were sequenced by immunoSEQ multiplex PCR, and TCRdb holds only the in-frame ones, with some missing. The data show some 120,000 clones, around 80% seen once. The sequencing input was PBMCs. These receptors came from a human donor in good health.

This clone was seen only once. The chain has TRBV2 and TRBJ2-3; the match to TRBD2 covers 8 bases. J was trimmed by 5 bases and V by 6 bases; bases with no gene match: 7. CDR3 size: 14 residues. CDR1 and CDR2 (germline): SNHLY, FYNNEI. The CDR3 protein is CASSFGGEEDTQYF. The CDR3 coding sequence is TGTGCCAGCAGCTTCGGGGGGGAGGAAGATACGCAGTATTTT.

J is TRBJ2-3 and V is TRBV5-8; 10 positions agree with TRBD1. The CDR3 contains 15 residues. Per germline, CDR1 SGHTS and CDR2 YDEGEE. After removal of 7 bases from V and 2 bases from J, the junction contained 7 bases not matched to a gene. The CDR3 coding sequence is TGTGCCAGCGACAGGGGGCTGAAAACCACAGATACGCAGTATTTT. Its translation: CASDRGLKTTDTQYF. Variable domain in full (rest from reference TRBV5-8 and TRBJ2-3): EAGVTQSPTHLIKTRGQQATLRCSPISGHTSVYWYQQALGLGLQFLLWYDEGEERNRGNFPPRFSGRQFPNYSSELNVNALELEDSALYLCASDRGLKTTDTQYFGPGTRLTVL.

This clone has more than one count but fewer than ten. The chain recombines TRBV5-4 with TRBJ2-7, with D perhaps TRBD1 (6 bases). Germline V gene data show CDR1 as SGHNT and CDR2 as YYREEE (reference sequence). This CDR3 comprises 12 residues. V was shortened by 7 bases and J by 3 bases, with 11 bases between the two germline ends. The CDR3: CASGMDSYEQYF. CDR3 bases: TGTGCCAGCGGAATGGACAGCTACGAGCAGTACTTC.

This sequence joins TRBV27 and TRBJ2-3, with D perhaps matching TRBD1 (6 bases). This CDR3 is 14 amino acids long. V lost 5 bases and J lost 3, with 12 bases in between. Germline V gives CDR1 MNHEY, CDR2 SMNVEV (reference sequence). The CDR3 nucleotides read TGTGCCAGCAGTATCCAAACAGGGACAGATACGCAGTATTTT. Translated, it gives CASSIQTGTDTQYF.

V usage is TRBV19 and J usage is TRBJ2-7; D unclear. CDR1 is LNHDA and CDR2 is SQIVND in the germline V gene (reference sequence). Trimming removed 3 bases from V and 1 base from J, with 16 bases in between. This CDR3 has 16 amino acids. This CDR3 is CASSINSGRSSYEQYF. The CDR3 coding sequence is TGTGCCAGTAGTATTAATTCGGGTCGGTCTTCCTACGAGCAGTACTTC.

J is TRBJ1-1 and V is TRBV19; 9 bases align to TRBD1. CDR3 length: 13 residues. After removal of 6 bases from V and 10 bases from J, the junction contained 9 bases not matched to a gene. Germline loops: CDR1 LNHDA, CDR2 SQIVND (reference sequence). CDR3 coding DNA: TGTGCCAGTAGATCTAGGACAGGGGACGCAGCTTTCTTT. This sequence encodes CASRSRTGDAAFF.

This rearrangement joins TRBV4-1 to TRBJ1-2; tentative D call: TRBD1 (6 bases). Per germline, CDR1 MGHRA and CDR2 YSYEKL. Trimming removed 4 bases from V and 9 bases from J, with 30 bases in between. The CDR3 runs to 18 residues. CDR3 sequence reads: CASSPRTVLVPLGGSYTF. For the CDR3, the DNA is TGCGCCAGCAGCCCTCGGACAGTGCTGGTCCCTCTGGGGGGGAGCTACACCTTC.

This chain joins TRBV7-9 and TRBJ1-2; D gene ambiguous. This CDR3 is built from 12 residues. Germline values: CDR1 SEHNR, CDR2 FQNEAQ (reference sequence). V lost 5 bases to trimming and J lost 6 bases, with 10 bases between them. This CDR3 reads CASSRELDGYTF. DNA of the CDR3: TGTGCCAGCAGCCGAGAATTGGATGGCTACACCTTC.

A single count supports this clone. The chain is built from TRBV29-1 and TRBJ2-1; 8 bases are a match to TRBD1. V dropped 3 bases and J dropped 0; count of bases not matched to a gene: 4. The CDR3 loop spans 15 amino acids. The germline V gene encodes CDR1 SQVTM and CDR2 ANQGSEA. The CDR3 DNA sequence: TGCAGCGTTGACACCGACAGGGGCTCCTACAATGAGCAGTTCTTC. Translating it yields CSVDTDRGSYNEQFF.

The chain recombines TRBV19 with TRBJ2-7; D perhaps matches TRBD1 (6 bases). The germline V gene encodes CDR1 LNHDA and CDR2 SQIVND (reference sequence). Between the trimmed V and J ends, which lost 6 bases and 7 bases, there was a span of 16 bases. The CDR3 spans 13 residues. CDR3 sequence reads: CASSQRQDGEQYF. CDR3 coding DNA: TGTGCCAGTAGCCAAAGACAGGATGGAGAGCAGTACTTC. The full variable domain, its missing parts supplied by reference TRBV19 and TRBJ2-7, is DGGITQSPKYLFRKEGQNVTLSCEQNLNHDAMYWYRQDPGQGLRLIYYSQIVNDFQKGDIAEGYSVSREKKESFPLTVTSAQKNPTAFYLCASSQRQDGEQYFGPGTRLTVT.

The rearrangement uses TRBV4-1 and TRBJ1-2, with D unresolved. V was pared by 0 bases and J by 8 bases, with 16 bases between. The CDR3 runs 15 residues. Germline V CDR1 and CDR2: MGHRA, YSYEKL. The CDR3 sequence is CASSQEGRTRAGYTF. The CDR3, as DNA: TGCGCCAGCAGCCAAGAAGGGAGGACCCGAGCGGGCTACACCTTC.

This CDR3 is CASSLVTVLGGFGDADTQYF. In nucleotides, the CDR3 is TGTGCCAGCAGTTTGGTGACTGTGTTAGGAGGGTTTGGGGATGCAGATACGCAGTATTTT. This chain links TRBV28 with TRBJ2-3; D is possibly TRBD2 (6 bases). CDR3 length: 20 residues. Germline CDR1 and CDR2: MDHEN and SYDVKM. V gave up 3 bases and J gave up 4 bases, with 29 bases separating them.

The CDR3 sequence is CASSYLDSHNEQFF. For the CDR3, the DNA is TGTGCCAGCAGCTATCTTGATAGCCACAATGAGCAGTTCTTC. V is TRBV9 and J is TRBJ2-1; the D is unclear. V gave up 4 bases and J gave up 5 bases, with 13 bases separating them. This CDR3 contains 14 residues. The germline gives CDR1 SGDLS, CDR2 YYNGEE.

V is TRBV2 and J is TRBJ1-4; TRBD1 matches 11 bases. The CDR3 is made up of 14 amino acids. With 2 bases clipped from V and 10 bases from J, the junction kept 3 bases outside the gene matches. CDR1 is SNHLY, CDR2 FYNNEI, per germline. The CDR3 nucleotides are TGTGCCAGCAGTGAACGGACAGGGGGCGCAAAACTGTTTTTT. It specifies CASSERTGGAKLFF.

This clone was detected once. The chain joins TRBV15 to TRBJ2-7; D unclear. Germline CDR1 and CDR2: LNHNV and YYDKDF (reference sequence). V lost 1 base to trimming and J lost 0 bases, with 10 bases between them. This CDR3 region has 15 residues. The chain's CDR3 is CATSRVSSGSYEQYF. CDR3 nucleotide sequence: TGTGCCACCAGCAGAGTTTCGTCGGGCTCCTACGAGCAGTACTTC.

This chain uses TRBV4-2 with TRBJ1-2; unclear D gene. V lost 0 bases and J lost 8, with 10 bases in between. The CDR3 has 13 residues. Germline V CDR1 and CDR2: LGHNA, YNFKEQ. CDR3 sequence: CASSQEHGGGYTF. DNA for the CDR3: TGTGCCAGCAGCCAAGAACATGGAGGGGGCTACACCTTC.

The V call is TRBV5-8, the J call TRBJ1-4; the match to TRBD1 covers 9 bases. CDR3 length equals 15 residues. With V trimmed by 3 bases and J by 3 bases, 3 bases remained unmatched. CDR1 SGHTS and CDR2 YDEGEE come from the germline V gene. CDR3 DNA: TGTGCCAGCAGCTACAGGGGGCGGGCTAATGAAAAACTGTTTTTT. This encodes CASSYRGRANEKLFF.

The chain couples TRBV7-9 to TRBJ2-6; the match to TRBD1 covers 10 bases. Germline values: CDR1 SEHNR, CDR2 FQNEAQ (reference sequence). The ends lost 7 bases at V and 0 bases at J; junction bases unmatched: 6. This CDR3 has 17 residues. The CDR3 spells CASTGTGVLSGANVLTF. The CDR3 DNA is TGTGCCAGCACGGGGACAGGGGTACTCTCTGGGGCCAACGTCCTGACTTTC.

The genes are TRBV7-9 and TRBJ2-7, with 8 bases identical to TRBD1. This CDR3 comprises 17 residues. Germline-derived CDR1 and CDR2 are SEHNR and FQNEAQ (reference sequence). V shed 4 bases, J shed 3 bases, and the junction held 14 bases outside the gene matches. The CDR3 loop reads CASSSQGAQVEVYEQYF. DNA for the CDR3: TGTGCCAGCAGCTCTCAGGGGGCCCAAGTCGAGGTCTACGAGCAGTACTTC.

The gene calls are TRBV7-2 and TRBJ2-1; 13 bases match TRBD2. The CDR3 contains 18 residues. Germline CDR1 and CDR2: SGHTA and FQGNSA. With 3 bases clipped from V and 7 bases from J, the junction kept 12 bases outside the gene matches. The CDR3 is CASSFSVTSGGSGNEQFF. In DNA, the CDR3 is TGTGCCAGCAGCTTTTCGGTGACTAGCGGGGGGTCTGGAAATGAGCAGTTCTTC.

The chain has TRBV5-1 and TRBJ2-7; D call uncertain. V gave up 7 bases and J gave up 3 bases, with 14 bases separating them. Germline CDR1 and CDR2: SGHRS and YFSETQ. The CDR3 runs to 13 residues. The CDR3 loop is CASRLATDYEQYF. CDR3 DNA: TGCGCCAGCCGACTCGCTACCGACTACGAGCAGTACTTC.